Shown below are 4 T cell receptor beta chains from a single sample sequenced in a study of radiotherapy plus CTLA-4 blockade in lung cancer. The data were produced by immunoSEQ multiplex PCR, yet TCRdb's version contains in-frame clones alone and is incomplete. The table lists around 90,000 clones, approximately 80% of them singletons. The specimen comprised peripheral blood, sampled from a patient treated with radiotherapy plus ipilimumab. The receptors were gathered from a human donor with non-small cell lung cancer that progressed on radiotherapy plus ipilimumab.

V is TRBV6-1 and J is TRBJ1-3; D is perhaps TRBD1 (5 bases). The CDR3 length is 14 residues. V was trimmed by 5 bases and J by 0 bases, leaving 8 bases between them. The germline CDR1 and CDR2 sequences are MNHNS and SASEGT. CDR3 DNA sequence: TGTGCCAGCAGTCGGGACCCCTCTGGAAACACCATATATTTT. It is translated as CASSRDPSGNTIYF.

CDR3 sequence reads: CASSARGGTSGYNEQFF. The CDR3 nucleotides are TGTGCCAGCAGCGCAAGGGGAGGGACTAGCGGCTACAATGAGCAGTTCTTC. The rearrangement uses TRBV9 and TRBJ2-1, with 11 nucleotides matching TRBD2. CDR1 and CDR2 from the germline V gene are SGDLS and YYNGEE. The CDR3 spans 17 residues. V lost 3 bases and J lost 3; bases outside the gene matches: 8.

The chain employs TRBV5-1 and TRBJ1-4, with D tentatively TRBD1 (6 bases). CDR1 is SGHRS, CDR2 YFSETQ, per germline. The CDR3 is 15 amino acids. V was cut by 0 bases and J by 12 bases, with 18 bases left in between. CDR3 in DNA: TGCGCCAGCAGCTTGGGCGGGGGCTCGGATAGCGAACTGTTTTTT. Translation: CASSLGGGSDSELFF.

V usage is TRBV25-1 and J usage is TRBJ1-6, with TRBD1 as a possible D gene (5 bases). The CDR3 sequence is 12 residues long. Trimming removed 5 bases from V and 15 bases from J, with 14 bases in between. CDR1 is MGHDK, CDR2 SYGVNS, per germline. The CDR3 DNA follows: TGTGCCAGCAGTCTCCACACCGGGGGCCTCCACTTT. Translated: CASSLHTGGLHF. The variable domain in full, completed from reference TRBV25-1 and TRBJ1-6, reads EADIYQTPRYLVIGTGKKITLECSQTMGHDKMYWYQQDPGMELHLIHYSYGVNSTEKGDLSSESTVSRIRTEHFPLTLESARPSHTSQYLCASSLHTGGLHFGNGTRLTVT.